The rows below give T cell receptor beta chains drawn from one sample of a study of blood T cell repertoires in COVID-19. Method: immunoSEQ multiplex PCR; TCRdb's copy keeps in-frame clones and lacks some. The sample holds more than 75,000 clones, about 90% seen once. Sample: peripheral blood. The receptor source for this set is a woman aged 70 to 79 with acute or convalescent COVID-19. The CDR3 runs from the conserved cysteine through the conserved F or W. The D gene is left open where the match is weak. Rows may omit the clone size; those that give it use once, few, many or a size class.

CDR3 length: 14; J gene: TRBJ1-1; D gene: NA; clone size: NA; V gene: TRBV5-4; CDR3 protein: CASSLDAGNTEAFF; CDR3 DNA: TGTGCCAGCAGCTTGGATGCAGGGAACACTGAAGCTTTCTTT
CDR3 length: 17; J gene: TRBJ2-2; D gene: NA; clone size: NA; V gene: TRBV7-2; CDR3 protein: CASSPGRAGLNTGELFF; CDR3 DNA: TGTGCCAGCAGCCCCGGACGGGCGGGCCTAAACACCGGGGAGCTGTTTTTT
CDR3 length: 15; J gene: TRBJ1-2; D gene: NA; clone size: NA; V gene: TRBV9; CDR3 protein: CASSARREGEYGYTF; CDR3 DNA: TGTGCCAGCAGCGCTCGGAGGGAGGGAGAATATGGCTACACCTTC
CDR3 length: 16; J gene: TRBJ2-3; D gene: TRBD2; clone size: NA; V gene: TRBV24-1; CDR3 protein: CATSDQKAGGLDTQYF; CDR3 DNA: TGTGCCACCAGTGACCAGAAAGCGGGGGGATTAGATACGCAGTATTTT
CDR3 length: 14; J gene: TRBJ2-7; D gene: TRBD1; clone size: NA; V gene: TRBV6-5; CDR3 protein: CASSYRQGAYEQYF; CDR3 DNA: TGTGCCAGCAGTTACAGGCAGGGGGCCTACGAGCAGTACTTC
CDR3 length: 16; J gene: TRBJ2-1; D gene: TRBD1; clone size: NA; V gene: TRBV27; CDR3 protein: CASWKTGIGRGNEQFF; CDR3 DNA: TGTGCCAGCTGGAAGACAGGGATTGGCCGCGGCAATGAGCAGTTCTTC
CDR3 length: 15; J gene: TRBJ1-2; D gene: NA; clone size: NA; V gene: TRBV4-1; CDR3 protein: CASSQVLTGPYGYTF; CDR3 DNA: TGCGCCAGCAGCCAAGTCCTAACAGGGCCTTATGGCTACACCTTC
CDR3 length: 14; J gene: TRBJ2-5; D gene: NA; clone size: NA; V gene: TRBV5-4; CDR3 protein: CASSLSGEQETQYF; CDR3 DNA: TGTGCCAGCAGCTTGTCGGGGGAGCAAGAGACCCAGTACTTC
CDR3 length: 13; J gene: TRBJ2-7; D gene: TRBD2; clone size: NA; V gene: TRBV27; CDR3 protein: CASKSSGTYEQYF; CDR3 DNA: TGTGCCAGCAAATCTAGCGGAACCTACGAGCAGTACTTC
CDR3 length: 17; J gene: TRBJ2-7; D gene: TRBD2; clone size: NA; V gene: TRBV7-8; CDR3 protein: CASSLVAATSVRNEQYF; CDR3 DNA: TGTGCCAGCAGCTTAGTAGCGGCGACTAGCGTTCGCAACGAGCAGTACTTC
CDR3 length: 14; J gene: TRBJ1-1; D gene: NA; clone size: NA; V gene: TRBV5-4; CDR3 protein: CASSSGNLNTEAFF; CDR3 DNA: TGTGCCAGCAGCTCAGGAAATTTGAACACTGAAGCTTTCTTT
CDR3 length: 13; J gene: TRBJ2-7; D gene: NA; clone size: NA; V gene: TRBV7-2; CDR3 protein: CASSLGTVYEQYF; CDR3 DNA: TGTGCCAGCAGCTTAGGGACAGTCTACGAGCAGTACTTC
CDR3 length: 14; J gene: TRBJ1-5; D gene: NA; clone size: NA; V gene: TRBV7-9; CDR3 protein: CASSLGGGGQPQHF; CDR3 DNA: TGTGCCAGCAGCTTAGGGGGTGGAGGGCAGCCCCAGCATTTT
CDR3 length: 18; J gene: TRBJ2-1; D gene: NA; clone size: NA; V gene: TRBV5-6; CDR3 protein: CASSLYRQGRGTYNEQFF; CDR3 DNA: TGTGCCAGCAGCTTATATCGTCAGGGGAGGGGGACCTACAATGAGCAGTTCTTC
CDR3 length: 19; J gene: TRBJ2-2; D gene: TRBD1; clone size: NA; V gene: TRBV4-2; CDR3 protein: CASSQDLYPGGKDTGELFF; CDR3 DNA: TGTGCCAGCAGCCAAGATCTGTATCCAGGGGGAAAGGACACCGGGGAGCTGTTTTTT
CDR3 length: 21; J gene: TRBJ2-3; D gene: TRBD2; clone size: NA; V gene: TRBV23-1; CDR3 protein: CASSQSSGVAGGRDHRDTQYF; CDR3 DNA: TGCGCCAGCAGTCAATCTTCCGGAGTAGCGGGGGGGCGGGATCACCGAGATACGCAGTATTTT
CDR3 length: 14; J gene: TRBJ1-6; D gene: NA; clone size: NA; V gene: TRBV7-9; CDR3 protein: CASSKTGTFSPLHF; CDR3 DNA: TGTGCCAGCAGCAAGACAGGCACTTTTTCACCCCTCCACTTT
CDR3 length: 13; J gene: TRBJ1-2; D gene: NA; clone size: NA; V gene: TRBV7-2; CDR3 protein: CASSSYLHYGYTF; CDR3 DNA: TGTGCCAGCAGCTCCTACCTCCACTATGGCTACACCTTC
CDR3 length: 13; J gene: TRBJ1-1; D gene: NA; clone size: NA; V gene: TRBV11-2; CDR3 protein: CASNHNRGSEAFF; CDR3 DNA: TGTGCCAGCAACCATAATCGAGGTTCTGAAGCTTTCTTT
CDR3 length: 12; J gene: TRBJ2-1; D gene: NA; clone size: NA; V gene: TRBV27; CDR3 protein: CASSLTYNEQFF; CDR3 DNA: TGTGCCAGCAGCCTAACCTACAATGAGCAGTTCTTC
CDR3 length: 14; J gene: TRBJ1-4; D gene: NA; clone size: NA; V gene: TRBV6-5; CDR3 protein: CASKTRSTNEKLFF; CDR3 DNA: TGTGCCAGCAAAACACGTTCGACTAATGAAAAACTGTTTTTT
CDR3 length: 15; J gene: TRBJ1-1; D gene: TRBD1; clone size: NA; V gene: TRBV5-1; CDR3 protein: CASSLAGQRNTEAFF; CDR3 DNA: TGCGCCAGCAGCTTGGCGGGACAGCGGAACACTGAAGCTTTCTTT
CDR3 length: 14; J gene: TRBJ1-4; D gene: NA; clone size: NA; V gene: TRBV2; CDR3 protein: CASSVGAGDEKLFF; CDR3 DNA: TGTGCCAGCAGTGTCGGGGCAGGGGATGAAAAACTGTTTTTT
CDR3 length: 15; J gene: TRBJ1-6; D gene: NA; clone size: few; V gene: TRBV28; CDR3 protein: CASRDRSSYNSPLHF; CDR3 DNA: TGTGCCAGCAGGGACAGAAGCTCCTATAATTCACCCCTCCACTTT
CDR3 length: 15; J gene: TRBJ2-7; D gene: TRBD1; clone size: NA; V gene: TRBV5-4; CDR3 protein: CASRPGTAVGYEQYF; CDR3 DNA: TGTGCCAGCAGACCCGGGACAGCCGTCGGCTACGAGCAGTACTTC
CDR3 length: 12; J gene: TRBJ1-1; D gene: TRBD1; clone size: NA; V gene: TRBV6-5; CDR3 protein: CASRWDSTEAFF; CDR3 DNA: TGTGCCAGCAGATGGGACAGCACTGAAGCTTTCTTT
CDR3 length: 12; J gene: TRBJ1-6; D gene: NA; clone size: NA; V gene: TRBV6-6; CDR3 protein: CASGERLKSLHF; CDR3 DNA: TGTGCCAGCGGGGAGAGGTTAAAGTCCCTCCACTTT
CDR3 length: 14; J gene: TRBJ1-1; D gene: NA; clone size: NA; V gene: TRBV28; CDR3 protein: CASSPQSPRREAFF; CDR3 DNA: TGTGCCAGCAGTCCCCAATCTCCCAGGCGTGAAGCTTTCTTT
CDR3 length: 14; J gene: TRBJ1-2; D gene: NA; clone size: NA; V gene: TRBV13; CDR3 protein: CASSFLQKNYGYTF; CDR3 DNA: TGTGCCAGCAGCTTCTTACAGAAAAACTATGGCTACACCTTC
CDR3 length: 14; J gene: TRBJ2-7; D gene: TRBD1; clone size: NA; V gene: TRBV29-1; CDR3 protein: CSVSSGTGRYEQYF; CDR3 DNA: TGCAGCGTTTCCTCCGGGACAGGGAGATACGAGCAGTACTTC
CDR3 length: 15; J gene: TRBJ2-3; D gene: TRBD2; clone size: NA; V gene: TRBV6-6; CDR3 protein: CASTARLAGDAPQYF; CDR3 DNA: TGTGCCAGCACGGCTCGGCTAGCGGGCGACGCGCCGCAGTATTTT
CDR3 length: 17; J gene: TRBJ1-6; D gene: TRBD1; clone size: NA; V gene: TRBV19; CDR3 protein: CASSISTQGALNSPLHF; CDR3 DNA: TGTGCCAGTAGTATCTCTACGCAGGGGGCTCTAAATTCACCCCTCCACTTT
CDR3 length: 14; J gene: TRBJ1-2; D gene: NA; clone size: NA; V gene: TRBV19; CDR3 protein: CASSIQGIDYGYTF; CDR3 DNA: TGTGCCAGTAGTATACAGGGTATAGACTATGGCTACACCTTC
CDR3 length: 15; J gene: TRBJ2-5; D gene: TRBD2; clone size: NA; V gene: TRBV11-2; CDR3 protein: CASSLESTSFETQYF; CDR3 DNA: TGTGCCAGCAGCTTAGAATCGACTAGCTTCGAGACCCAGTACTTC
CDR3 length: 15; J gene: TRBJ1-6; D gene: TRBD1; clone size: NA; V gene: TRBV7-3; CDR3 protein: CASSLMGQGDSPLHF; CDR3 DNA: TGTGCCAGCAGCTTAATGGGACAGGGTGATTCACCCCTCCACTTT
CDR3 length: 16; J gene: TRBJ2-1; D gene: NA; clone size: NA; V gene: TRBV3-1/TRBV3-2; CDR3 protein: CASSQARGGSYNEQFF; CDR3 DNA: TGTGCCAGCAGCCAAGCTAGGGGGGGCTCCTACAATGAGCAGTTCTTC
CDR3 length: 16; J gene: TRBJ2-1; D gene: NA; clone size: once; V gene: TRBV3-1/TRBV3-2; CDR3 protein: CASSLSGSLSYNEQFF; CDR3 DNA: TGTGCCAGCAGCCTCTCCGGGAGCCTCTCCTACAATGAGCAGTTCTTC
CDR3 length: 15; J gene: TRBJ1-1; D gene: NA; clone size: NA; V gene: TRBV18; CDR3 protein: CASSMSGGVGTEAFF; CDR3 DNA: TGTGCCAGCTCAATGAGTGGGGGCGTTGGAACTGAAGCTTTCTTT
CDR3 length: 14; J gene: TRBJ2-1; D gene: TRBD2; clone size: once; V gene: TRBV7-9; CDR3 protein: CASRTSGGPNEQFF; CDR3 DNA: TGTGCCAGCAGGACTAGCGGGGGGCCAAATGAGCAGTTCTTC
CDR3 length: 15; J gene: TRBJ2-7; D gene: NA; clone size: NA; V gene: TRBV6-5; CDR3 protein: CASSYSGVLSYEQYF; CDR3 DNA: TGTGCCAGCAGTTACTCCGGGGTCCTTTCCTACGAGCAGTACTTC
CDR3 length: 17; J gene: TRBJ2-5; D gene: TRBD2; clone size: NA; V gene: TRBV9; CDR3 protein: CASSGSPTSGRGETQYF; CDR3 DNA: TGTGCCAGCAGCGGATCCCCGACTAGCGGGAGAGGAGAGACCCAGTACTTC
CDR3 length: 14; J gene: TRBJ1-4; D gene: NA; clone size: NA; V gene: TRBV19; CDR3 protein: CASTLGSQNEKLFF; CDR3 DNA: TGTGCCAGTACCCTGGGTTCACAGAATGAAAAACTGTTTTTT
CDR3 length: 15; J gene: TRBJ2-7; D gene: NA; clone size: NA; V gene: TRBV11-2; CDR3 protein: CASSLQATGDLEQYF; CDR3 DNA: TGTGCCAGCAGCTTGCAGGCGACCGGGGATTTAGAGCAGTACTTC
CDR3 length: 12; J gene: TRBJ2-7; D gene: NA; clone size: NA; V gene: TRBV29-1; CDR3 protein: CSVGKGLYEQYF; CDR3 DNA: TGCAGCGTTGGTAAGGGGCTGTACGAGCAGTACTTC
CDR3 length: 13; J gene: TRBJ1-5; D gene: NA; clone size: NA; V gene: TRBV29-1; CDR3 protein: CSVGVRDGQPQHF; CDR3 DNA: TGCAGCGTCGGAGTTCGAGACGGGCAGCCCCAGCATTTT
CDR3 length: 14; J gene: TRBJ2-7; D gene: TRBD1; clone size: NA; V gene: TRBV15; CDR3 protein: CATSPHRGNYEQYF; CDR3 DNA: TGTGCCACCAGCCCCCACAGGGGAAACTACGAGCAGTACTTC
CDR3 length: 16; J gene: TRBJ2-1; D gene: TRBD2; clone size: NA; V gene: TRBV11-2; CDR3 protein: CASSSRPGLEFHEQFF; CDR3 DNA: TGTGCCAGCAGCTCTAGACCGGGACTAGAATTCCATGAGCAGTTCTTC
CDR3 length: 17; J gene: TRBJ1-4; D gene: TRBD1; clone size: NA; V gene: TRBV29-1; CDR3 protein: CSVEGGQHSPGSEKLFF; CDR3 DNA: TGCAGCGTTGAAGGGGGACAGCACAGTCCAGGTAGTGAAAAACTGTTTTTT
CDR3 length: 14; J gene: TRBJ2-1; D gene: TRBD1; clone size: NA; V gene: TRBV9; CDR3 protein: CASGRAGGRDEQFF; CDR3 DNA: TGTGCCAGCGGACGGGCAGGGGGCAGGGATGAGCAGTTCTTC
CDR3 length: 13; J gene: TRBJ1-6; D gene: NA; clone size: NA; V gene: TRBV7-8; CDR3 protein: CASSLGGAAGIHF; CDR3 DNA: TGTGCCAGCAGCTTAGGTGGGGCTGCGGGGATACACTTT
CDR3 length: 13; J gene: TRBJ1-1; D gene: NA; clone size: NA; V gene: TRBV7-3; CDR3 protein: CASSSDRNTEAFF; CDR3 DNA: TGTGCCAGCAGCTCAGACAGGAACACTGAAGCTTTCTTT
CDR3 length: 14; J gene: TRBJ2-5; D gene: TRBD1; clone size: NA; V gene: TRBV2; CDR3 protein: CASSPGTGAETQYF; CDR3 DNA: TGTGCCAGCAGTCCCGGGACAGGGGCAGAGACCCAGTACTTC
CDR3 length: 19; J gene: TRBJ2-3; D gene: TRBD2; clone size: NA; V gene: TRBV7-9; CDR3 protein: CASSSRRATRDYRIDTQYF; CDR3 DNA: TGTGCCAGCAGCTCAAGGAGGGCAACGCGGGACTATAGGATTGATACGCAGTATTTT
CDR3 length: 12; J gene: TRBJ2-1; D gene: NA; clone size: NA; V gene: TRBV5-1; CDR3 protein: CASSLPGNEQFF; CDR3 DNA: TGCGCCAGCAGTCTCCCAGGCAATGAGCAGTTCTTC